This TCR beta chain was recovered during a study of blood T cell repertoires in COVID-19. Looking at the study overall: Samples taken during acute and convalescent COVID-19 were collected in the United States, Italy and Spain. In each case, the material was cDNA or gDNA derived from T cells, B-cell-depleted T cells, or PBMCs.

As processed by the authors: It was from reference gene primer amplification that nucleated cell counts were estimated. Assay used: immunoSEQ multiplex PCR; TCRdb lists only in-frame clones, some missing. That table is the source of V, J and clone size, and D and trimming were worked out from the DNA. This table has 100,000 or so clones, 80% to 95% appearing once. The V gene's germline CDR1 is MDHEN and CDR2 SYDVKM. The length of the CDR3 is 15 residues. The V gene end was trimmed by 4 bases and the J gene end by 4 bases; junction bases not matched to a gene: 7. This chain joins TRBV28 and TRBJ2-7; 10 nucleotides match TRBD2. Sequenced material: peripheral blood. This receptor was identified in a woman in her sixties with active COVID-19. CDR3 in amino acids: CASSWLAGDRYEQYF. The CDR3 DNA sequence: TGTGCCAGCAGTTGGCTAGCGGGGGATCGATACGAGCAGTACTTC.